Below are 16 T cell receptor beta chains sequenced from a single sample in a study of OX40 agonist ivuxolimab in advanced cancers. Clones were read by immunoSEQ multiplex PCR, and TCRdb kept only the in-frame ones, dropping some. This table holds tens of thousands of clones, 70% to 90% found once. The input for sequencing was CD4+ or CD8+ T cells sorted from blood, taken in a trial of the OX40 agonist ivuxolimab. These receptors were taken from an adult with an advanced solid tumor such as melanoma, head and neck, liver or kidney cancer.

This chain uses TRBV2 with TRBJ2-5; tentatively, D is TRBD1 (5 bases). The CDR3 runs 13 residues. The germline gives CDR1 SNHLY, CDR2 FYNNEI. Trimming shortened V by 7 bases and J by 8 bases, and 17 bases separated the two germline ends. In DNA, the CDR3 is TGTGCCAGCAATGCAGGGCTCGGAAAAACCCAGTACTTC. Its protein is CASNAGLGKTQYF.

This chain joins TRBV1 and TRBJ2-3; the table's TRBD2 call for D was not verified on the DNA. TRBV1 is a listed pseudogene. CDR3 length: 17 amino acids. The CDR3 DNA reads as TGCACCAGCAGCCAAGAAGGGCGGGGGGCCCTCACAGATACGCAGTATTTT. Amino acid sequence: CTSSQEGRGALTDTQYF.

This clone was counted between two and nine times. The rearrangement joins TRBV2 to TRBJ2-3, with 9 nucleotides matching TRBD1. The germline CDR1 and CDR2 sequences are SNHLY and FYNNEI. V gave up 3 bases and J gave up 1 base; unmatched junction bases: 2. The CDR3 covers 15 residues. The DNA of the CDR3 is TGTGCCAGCAGTGAGGGGGACAGGGGCACAGATACGCAGTATTTT. As protein: CASSEGDRGTDTQYF.

The genes are TRBV11-2 and TRBJ2-5; 7 positions match TRBD2. The germline V gene encodes CDR1 SGHAT and CDR2 FQNNGV. Trimming cost V 5 bases and J 7 bases; bases outside gene matches: 10. This CDR3 has 14 residues. The CDR3 spells CASSNYLTSTTQYF. CDR3 nucleotide sequence: TGTGCCAGCAGCAACTACCTGACTAGCACGACCCAGTACTTC.

The rearrangement joins TRBV5-6 to TRBJ1-3; D unresolved. V was trimmed by 0 bases and J by 2 bases, leaving 12 bases between them. This CDR3 is 16 amino acids long. Germline loops: CDR1 SGHDT, CDR2 YYEEEE. The CDR3 is CASSLVALRAGNTIYF. For the CDR3, the DNA is TGTGCCAGCAGCTTGGTTGCGTTGCGGGCTGGAAACACCATATATTTT.

The V and J genes are TRBV6-1 and TRBJ1-2; unclear D gene. Between the trimmed V and J ends, which lost 9 bases and 8 bases, there was a span of 22 bases. Germline V CDR1 and CDR2: MNHNS, SASEGT. This CDR3 comprises 14 residues. CDR3 nucleotide sequence: TGTGCCAGTAGGATAGAAGCCTTCAGCCCCGGCTACACCTTC. Its protein is CASRIEAFSPGYTF.

This chain connects TRBV25-1 to TRBJ2-4, with D possibly TRBD2 on 6 matching bases. This CDR3 contains 15 residues. Germline V gene sequence: CDR1 MGHDK, CDR2 SYGVNS. V lost 2 bases, J lost 8 bases, and 16 bases lay in between. The CDR3 DNA sequence: TGTGCCAGCAGTGAACGGGGAGGTAGACGGGACATTCAGTACTTC. This encodes CASSERGGRRDIQYF. Based on the CDR3 plus reference TRBV25-1 and TRBJ2-4, the full variable domain is EADIYQTPRYLVIGTGKKITLECSQTMGHDKMYWYQQDPGMELHLIHYSYGVNSTEKGDLSSESTVSRIRTEHFPLTLESARPSHTSQYLCASSERGGRRDIQYFGAGTRLSVL.

V and J are TRBV6-1 and TRBJ1-2; D possibly corresponds to TRBD1 (5 bases). V was shortened by 1 base and J by 1 base, with 7 bases between the two germline ends. The CDR3 contains 14 residues. CDR1 MNHNS and CDR2 SASEGT come from the germline V gene. CDR3 region: CASSEGQNNYGYTF. The DNA for the CDR3 is TGTGCCAGCAGTGAAGGACAGAATAACTATGGCTACACCTTC.

V and J are TRBV7-9 and TRBJ1-4; the D gene is possibly TRBD1 (5 bases). V was trimmed by 4 bases and J by 0 bases, leaving 9 bases between them. The germline CDR1 and CDR2 sequences are SEHNR and FQNEAQ (reference sequence). This CDR3 has 15 amino acids. The DNA of the CDR3 is TGTGCCAGCAGCTGGGGCGTGGCAACTAATGAAAAACTGTTTTTT. Protein product: CASSWGVATNEKLFF.

V is TRBV6-6 and J is TRBJ1-2; 8 bases match TRBD1. The ends lost 6 bases at V and 4 bases at J; junction bases unmatched: 7. CDR3 size: 14 residues. CDR1 is MNHNY and CDR2 is SVGAGI in the germline V gene (reference sequence). The CDR3: CASSPDREVYGYTF. CDR3 nucleotide sequence: TGTGCCAGCAGCCCGGACAGGGAAGTCTATGGCTACACCTTC.

The CDR3 here is CASSSGTQNTEAFF. The DNA for the CDR3 is TGCGCCAGCAGCTCCGGGACCCAGAACACTGAAGCTTTCTTT. The chain combines TRBV5-1 with TRBJ1-1; D might be TRBD1 (5 bases). CDR1 and CDR2 from the germline V gene are SGHRS and YFSETQ. The CDR3 has 14 amino acids. Trimming took 3 bases from V and 1 from J, leaving 10 bases between them. Combining the CDR3 with reference TRBV5-1 and TRBJ1-1 gives the whole variable domain KAGVTQTPRYLIKTRGQQVTLSCSPISGHRSVSWYQQTPGQGLQFLFEYFSETQRNKGNFPGRFSGRQFSNSRSEMNVSTLELGDSALYLCASSSGTQNTEAFFGQGTRLTVV.

J is TRBJ2-1 and V is TRBV5-6, with a weak D call TRBD2 (5 bases). V lost 0 bases and J 0 bases, leaving 7 bases between the germline ends. This CDR3 has 15 residues. Germline assignment: CDR1 SGHDT and CDR2 YYEEEE. Here the CDR3 DNA reads TGTGCCAGCAGCTTGGACGGGAACTCCTACAATGAGCAGTTCTTC. Its protein is CASSLDGNSYNEQFF.

CDR3 DNA: TGTGCCAGCAGTTTCACAGGGTATTCTGGGGATTCACCCCTCCACTTT. This encodes CASSFTGYSGDSPLHF. V gene TRBV27 combines with J gene TRBJ1-6; a possible D gene is TRBD1 (6 bases). V lost 3 bases, J lost 8 bases, and 17 bases lay in between. The V gene's germline CDR1 is MNHEY and CDR2 SMNVEV (reference sequence). This CDR3 is 16 amino acids long.

The chain uses TRBV2 and TRBJ2-2; 8 nucleotides line up with TRBD1. Trimming removed 8 bases from V and 7 bases from J; junction bases left unmatched: 12. There are 15 residues in the CDR3. Germline V gene sequence: CDR1 SNHLY, CDR2 FYNNEI. Written as DNA, the CDR3 is TGTGCCAGCGGCGTGGGGACAGGAGGCATCGGGGAGCTGTTTTTT. It specifies CASGVGTGGIGELFF.

This chain joins TRBV14 and TRBJ1-6; D perhaps matches TRBD1 (6 bases). V lost 5 bases and J lost 8, with 16 bases in between. The CDR3 loop spans 15 amino acids. Germline lookup yields CDR1 SGHDN and CDR2 FVKESK. The CDR3 sequence: CASSRGGLRYSPLHF. The CDR3 nucleotides read TGTGCCAGCAGCAGAGGGGGGTTGAGGTATTCACCCCTCCACTTT.

V usage is TRBV19 and J usage is TRBJ2-1, with a possible D match to TRBD2 (6 bases). V was cut by 0 bases and J by 0 bases, with 12 bases left in between. There are 17 residues in the CDR3. Germline V gene lookup returns CDR1 LNHDA and CDR2 SQIVND (reference sequence). CDR3 region: CASSIDRDWSSYNEQFF. The CDR3, as DNA: TGTGCCAGTAGTATAGATCGGGACTGGAGCTCCTACAATGAGCAGTTCTTC.